Below are 23 T cell receptor beta chains sequenced from a single sample in a study of control samples from healthy donors and cancer patients. Data came from immunoSEQ multiplex PCR; TCRdb stores just in-frame clones and leaves some out. Among 100,000 to 150,000 clones listed, approximately 84% were seen once. The sequenced material came from blood. The origin of the receptors is a man aged 18 to 35 in good health.

The rearrangement uses TRBV27 and TRBJ1-5; D not resolved. The V gene lost 4 bases and the J gene lost 1 base, with 23 bases spanning the gap. The CDR3 consists of 19 residues. The V gene's germline CDR1 is MNHEY and CDR2 SMNVEV (reference sequence). CDR3 coding DNA: TGTGCCAGCAGTTCGAGAGGTTCTTCTAAGTACGACAGCAATCAGCCCCAGCATTTT. As protein: CASSSRGSSKYDSNQPQHF.

This clone appeared a single time. V gene TRBV4-1 combines with J gene TRBJ1-5; perhaps TRBD1 as D (6 bases). V was trimmed by 5 bases and J by 0 bases, leaving 17 bases between them. The CDR3 has 17 residues. CDR1 is MGHRA, CDR2 YSYEKL, per germline. In DNA form, the CDR3 reads TGCGCCAGCAGCGCATCGGACAGCCTTTTTAGCAATCAGCCCCAGCATTTT. Amino acids: CASSASDSLFSNQPQHF.

The V gene is TRBV5-1, the J gene TRBJ1-6, with D perhaps matching TRBD1 (6 bases). Trimming took off 5 bases at V and 10 bases at J, with 25 bases between the two ends. The CDR3 runs to 17 residues. Looked up from germline, CDR1 is SGHRS and CDR2 is YFSETQ. CDR3 nucleotide sequence: TGCGCCAGCAGTTTGTCCGGGCGTGGGGGCGCGGGGTCACCCCTCCACTTT. Amino acid sequence: CASSLSGRGGAGSPLHF. Drawing the rest from reference TRBV5-1 and TRBJ1-6, the complete variable domain is KAGVTQTPRYLIKTRGQQVTLSCSPISGHRSVSWYQQTPGQGLQFLFEYFSETQRNKGNFPGRFSGRQFSNSRSEMNVSTLELGDSALYLCASSLSGRGGAGSPLHFGNGTRLTVT.

The V call is TRBV10-3, the J call TRBJ1-6, with D possibly matching TRBD1 (5 bases). Per the germline V gene, CDR1 is ENHRY and CDR2 is SYGVKD. V was clipped by 2 bases and J by 7 bases, with 9 bases between them. This CDR3 comprises 14 residues. CDR3 amino acids: CAISEGAKNSPLHF. The CDR3 nucleotides read TGTGCCATCAGTGAGGGGGCTAAGAATTCACCCCTCCACTTT.

V is TRBV11-3 and J is TRBJ2-1; TRBD2 is a possible D gene (7 bases). The CDR3 runs to 12 residues. CDR1 and CDR2 from the germline V gene are SGHNT and YENEEA. V dropped 8 bases and J dropped 12 bases, with 17 bases sitting between them. CDR3 amino acids: CASALGGARQFF. The CDR3 DNA reads as TGTGCCAGCGCCCTAGGGGGGGCGAGGCAGTTCTTC.

The J gene is TRBJ2-1, the V gene TRBV12-5; maybe TRBD1 (6 bases). Trimming stripped 6 bases from V and 7 bases from J, with 10 bases between. In germline, CDR1 is LGHNT, CDR2 FRNRAP. This CDR3 comprises 12 residues. The CDR3, as DNA: TGTGCTAGTGGCTCCACAGGGAATGAGCAGTTCTTC. Protein product: CASGSTGNEQFF.

This chain connects TRBV28 to TRBJ1-5, with D perhaps TRBD1 (6 bases). Germline V gene data show CDR1 as MDHEN and CDR2 as SYDVKM. The CDR3 extends over 15 amino acids. V lost 3 bases and J 6 bases, leaving 15 bases between the germline ends. The CDR3 here is CASSFGGARGQPQHF. In DNA form, the CDR3 reads TGTGCCAGCAGTTTCGGGGGGGCGCGTGGTCAGCCCCAGCATTTT.

This clone was seen just once. This chain connects TRBV19 to TRBJ2-7; 9 bases are a match to TRBD1. This CDR3 is built from 15 residues. J gave up 6 bases and V 5 bases, and 11 bases lay outside the gene matches. Per the germline V gene, CDR1 is LNHDA and CDR2 is SQIVND (reference sequence). The DNA of the CDR3 is TGTGCCAGTAGTCCCCCCCTGGACAGGGGACGCGAGCAGTACTTC. Residues: CASSPPLDRGREQYF.

The chain employs TRBV3-1 (or the pseudogene TRBV3-2) and TRBJ2-5, with D unclear. The germline gives CDR1 LGHDT, CDR2 YNNKEL (reference sequence). V was cut by 5 bases and J by 7 bases, with 8 bases left in between. This CDR3 region has 11 residues. The CDR3 nucleotides are TGTGCCAGCAGCGGCGTAAGGACCCAGTACTTC. Translated, it gives CASSGVRTQYF.

The chain uses TRBV9 and TRBJ2-1; 11 nucleotides match TRBD2. CDR1 is SGDLS and CDR2 is YYNGEE in the germline V gene. V was pared by 0 bases and J by 5 bases, with 4 bases of the junction left unmatched. This CDR3 region has 16 residues. CDR3 residues: CASSVEGTSGNNEQFF. CDR3 coding DNA: TGTGCCAGCAGCGTAGAGGGGACTAGCGGTAACAATGAGCAGTTCTTC.

The chain couples TRBV9 to TRBJ2-1, with TRBD2 matching 9 bases. This CDR3 spans 17 amino acids. From germline, CDR1 is SGDLS and CDR2 YYNGEE. The V and J ends lost 0 bases and 6 bases, in that order; junction bases with no gene match: 10. The CDR3, as DNA: TGTGCCAGCAGCGTAGGGTTAGCGGGAGCGGTAGGCAATGAGCAGTTCTTC. Translating it yields CASSVGLAGAVGNEQFF. Using reference TRBV9 and TRBJ2-1 for the parts outside the CDR3, the full variable domain is DSGVTQTPKHLITATGQRVTLRCSPRSGDLSVYWYQQSLDQGLQFLIQYYNGEERAKGNILERFSAQQFPDLHSELNLSSLELGDSALYFCASSVGLAGAVGNEQFFGPGTRLTVL.

The CDR3 bases are TGTGCCAGCAGCGCCTCATATGGCTACACCTTC. Protein: CASSASYGYTF. The gene calls are TRBV9 and TRBJ1-2; D is unclear. Germline CDR1 SGDLS, CDR2 YYNGEE. Between the trimmed V and J ends, which lost 3 bases and 5 bases, there was a span of 5 bases. CDR3 length equals 11 residues. The full variable domain, its missing parts supplied by reference TRBV9 and TRBJ1-2, is DSGVTQTPKHLITATGQRVTLRCSPRSGDLSVYWYQQSLDQGLQFLIQYYNGEERAKGNILERFSAQQFPDLHSELNLSSLELGDSALYFCASSASYGYTFGSGTRLTVV.

The table lists this clone with a few counts. The chain has TRBV6-1 and TRBJ1-5; 9 bases are shared with TRBD1. Looked up from germline, CDR1 is MNHNS and CDR2 is SASEGT. This CDR3 is 18 amino acids long. Trimming at V came to 3 bases and at J to 7 bases, leaving 16 bases not matched to a gene. CDR3 sequence: CASSDDSWLDRGQQPQHF. The CDR3 DNA reads as TGTGCCAGCAGTGATGATAGTTGGCTGGACAGGGGACAACAGCCCCAGCATTTT.

The J gene is TRBJ2-7, the V gene TRBV28; 7 positions agree with TRBD2. The ends lost 2 bases at V and 1 base at J; junction bases unmatched: 2. The length of the CDR3 is 14 residues. CDR1 MDHEN and CDR2 SYDVKM come from the germline V gene. This CDR3 reads CASSLTSVSYEQYF. The DNA for the CDR3 is TGTGCCAGCAGTTTAACTAGCGTATCCTACGAGCAGTACTTC. The variable domain in full, with the rest retrieved from reference TRBV28 and TRBJ2-7, is DVKVTQSSRYLVKRTGEKVFLECVQDMDHENMFWYRQDPGLGLRLIYFSYDVKMKEKGDIPEGYSVSREKKERFSLILESASTNQTSMYLCASSLTSVSYEQYFGPGTRLTVT.

The chain links TRBV9 to TRBJ2-7; 12 bases are shared with TRBD1. Per germline, CDR1 SGDLS and CDR2 YYNGEE. The CDR3 is 15 residues long. With 4 bases clipped from V and 3 bases from J, the junction kept 5 bases outside the gene matches. DNA of the CDR3: TGTGCCAGCAGCTCGGGACAGGGGGCCAACTACGAGCAGTACTTC. Translating it yields CASSSGQGANYEQYF.

The chain combines TRBV30 with TRBJ2-6; D ambiguous. Germline V lookup: CDR1 GTSNPN, CDR2 SVGIG (reference sequence). V gave up 0 bases and J gave up 4 bases, with 16 bases separating them. CDR3 size: 17 residues. CDR3 sequence (DNA): TGTGCCTGGAGTGTACGGGCCGGCGTGGGGGGGGCCAACGTCCTGACTTTC. Residues: CAWSVRAGVGGANVLTF.

This clone was recorded once. The chain links TRBV28 to TRBJ1-3; D call uncertain. The CDR3 has 14 residues. V lost 2 bases, J lost 4 bases, and 9 bases lay in between. Germline lookup yields CDR1 MDHEN and CDR2 SYDVKM. DNA of the CDR3: TGTGCCAGCAGTTTAAGTACGGGGGGAAACACCATATATTTT. Amino acids: CASSLSTGGNTIYF.

This clone is a singleton in its sample. The rearrangement uses TRBV12-3 or TRBV12-4 and TRBJ2-3, with D possibly matching TRBD2 (5 bases). CDR3 length equals 13 residues. Trimming removed 6 bases from V and 1 base from J, with 8 bases in between. In DNA form, the CDR3 reads TGTGCCAGCAGCGTCGGGGGCACAGATACGCAGTATTTT. Translation gives CASSVGGTDTQYF.

The genes are TRBV7-2 and TRBJ2-6, with D perhaps matching TRBD1 (6 bases). V was clipped by 0 bases and J by 0 bases, with 18 bases between them. Germline V gene data show CDR1 as SGHTA and CDR2 as FQGNSA. CDR3 length: 20 residues. The CDR3 loop is CASSLAKGTRLTSGANVLTF. The DNA for the CDR3 is TGTGCCAGCAGCTTAGCCAAAGGGACAAGGCTGACCTCTGGGGCCAACGTCCTGACTTTC.

The rearrangement uses TRBV9 and TRBJ2-7; 12 positions agree with TRBD1. The germline gives CDR1 SGDLS, CDR2 YYNGEE. V lost 4 bases to trimming and J lost 5 bases; unmatched junction nucleotides: 4. There are 14 residues in the CDR3. CDR3 sequence: CASSWRDRGHEQYF. The CDR3 region has the DNA TGTGCCAGCAGCTGGAGGGACAGGGGGCACGAGCAGTACTTC.

The V and J genes are TRBV6-5 and TRBJ2-1, with D unresolved. From germline, CDR1 is MNHEY and CDR2 SVGAGI. The CDR3 contains 12 residues. V lost 7 bases, J lost 5 bases, and 9 bases lay in between. DNA for the CDR3: TGTGCCAGCACTCGTGGGGACAATGAGCAGTTCTTC. Protein sequence: CASTRGDNEQFF.

The chain has TRBV6-5 and TRBJ1-1; unclear D gene. V was pared by 6 bases and J by 5 bases, with 13 bases between. CDR3 length equals 13 residues. Germline V lookup: CDR1 MNHEY, CDR2 SVGAGI. CDR3 amino acids: CASRTGRRTEAFF. The CDR3 nucleotides read TGTGCCAGCAGGACGGGCCGGAGGACTGAAGCTTTCTTT.

CDR3 loop: CASSLVSLGASSYNSPLHF. The CDR3 region has the DNA TGTGCCAGCAGCTTAGTTAGTCTGGGGGCTAGCTCCTATAATTCACCCCTCCACTTT. The rearrangement joins TRBV7-8 to TRBJ1-6; TRBD1 might be the D (6 bases). Germline assignment: CDR1 SGHVS and CDR2 FQNEAQ. Trimming took 1 base from V and 0 from J, leaving 16 bases between them. The CDR3 has 19 residues.